The TCR beta chain described here comes from a study of T-cell memory formation after mild COVID-19. It was 5'RACE with constant-segment primers that produced the TCR alpha and TCR beta cDNA libraries, which carried sample barcodes and UMIs. From the 5' RACE reads, TCRdb called clonotypes with MiXCR, one entry per CDR3 protein. The table includes 190,000 or so distinct CDR3 sequences, roughly a tenth detected once. This CDR3 has 13 residues. The germline gives CDR1 DFQATT, CDR2 SNEGSKA (reference sequence). V gave up 3 bases and J gave up 10 bases, with 16 bases separating them. Input material: PBMCs or a T cell subset sorted from them (not recorded which). The genes are TRBV20-1 and TRBJ2-1; tentatively, D is TRBD2 (5 bases). The receptor comes from a man between 18 and 29 years old who had mild COVID-19 (a few samples of this study predate the infection). Cell type and time point are not known. The CDR3 bases are TGCAGTGCTAGTTTAGCGCACGTCAGGGAGCAGTTCTTC. This sequence encodes CSASLAHVREQFF.